The rows below give T cell receptor beta chains drawn from one sample of a study of shared clonotypes between healthy human individuals. Clones were read by immunoSEQ multiplex PCR, and TCRdb kept only the in-frame ones, dropping some. The sample includes more than 2,000,000 clones, 85% to 95% seen only once; the top ten take about 0.41%. Sequenced: naive CD4+ T cells from PBMCs. Source of these receptors: a man aged 18 to 29 in good health. Some clones in this sample may be carry-over from other donors' samples. Each CDR3 is given with its conserved first and last residue. Fields, in order: CDR3 DNA, CDR3 protein, D gene, J gene, clone size, V gene. D genes are given only for firm matches. Size is omitted from some rows. Given values are once, few, many or a class for expanded clones.

DNA: TGCGCCAGCAGCTCCGTCCCCACTTACGAGCAGTACTTC
CDR3: CASSSVPTYEQYF
D: .
J: TRBJ2-7
size: .
V: TRBV5-1

DNA: TGCGCCAGCAGCTTGGTTTCAGGGGAAGAGACCCAGTACTTC
CDR3: CASSLVSGEETQYF
D: .
J: TRBJ2-5
size: few
V: TRBV5-1

DNA: TGTGCCAGCAGCCAAGATTTGGGTCTAGCGGCCCAAGAGACCCAGTACTTC
CDR3: CASSQDLGLAAQETQYF
D: TRBD2
J: TRBJ2-5
size: .
V: TRBV4-2

DNA: TGTGCCAGCAGCTTGTTAGGGCGCTATGGCTACACCTTC
CDR3: CASSLLGRYGYTF
D: .
J: TRBJ1-2
size: .
V: TRBV7-8

DNA: TGTGCCAGCAGCGTAGTCGGGACAGGGGAGACCCAGTACTTC
CDR3: CASSVVGTGETQYF
D: TRBD1
J: TRBJ2-5
size: .
V: TRBV9

DNA: TGTGCCAGCAGCCAGGGCCCGTCCAGGCCCGCTGATACGCAGTATTTT
CDR3: CASSQGPSRPADTQYF
D: .
J: TRBJ2-3
size: .
V: TRBV14

DNA: TGCGCCAGCAGCGGGGGACAGCCTAATGAAAAACTGTTTTTT
CDR3: CASSGGQPNEKLFF
D: TRBD1
J: TRBJ1-4
size: few
V: TRBV5-1

DNA: TGTGCCAGCAGCTCCCGGGACTACCCCCCAGATACGCAGTATTTT
CDR3: CASSSRDYPPDTQYF
D: TRBD2
J: TRBJ2-3
size: .
V: TRBV5-8

DNA: TGTGCCAGCAGTTACTCAGACAGGGCTTCAAACATTCAGTACTTC
CDR3: CASSYSDRASNIQYF
D: TRBD1
J: TRBJ2-4
size: .
V: TRBV6-5

DNA: TGTGCCAGCCGGACAGGGGGCACAGATACGCAGTATTTT
CDR3: CASRTGGTDTQYF
D: TRBD1
J: TRBJ2-3
size: .
V: TRBV28

DNA: TGCGCCAGCAGCTTGGATTGGGGAGAGACCCAGTACTTC
CDR3: CASSLDWGETQYF
D: .
J: TRBJ2-5
size: .
V: TRBV5-1

DNA: TGTGCCAGTAGTATCATCTGGGGCAGCAGCAATCAGCCCCAGCATTTT
CDR3: CASSIIWGSSNQPQHF
D: .
J: TRBJ1-5
size: .
V: TRBV19

DNA: TGTGCCAGCAGGGGGACCGAGAACTATGGCTACACCTTC
CDR3: CASRGTENYGYTF
D: .
J: TRBJ1-2
size: few
V: TRBV6-5

DNA: TGTGCCAGCAGCCAACTGACTAGAACGGGAGAGACCCAGTACTTC
CDR3: CASSQLTRTGETQYF
D: .
J: TRBJ2-5
size: .
V: TRBV6-5

DNA: TGTGCCAGCAGGTACGACAGGGGGACCGCTGAAGCTTTCTTT
CDR3: CASRYDRGTAEAFF
D: TRBD1
J: TRBJ1-1
size: .
V: TRBV6-1

DNA: TGTGCCAGCAGCTTAGGGACAGGGGTAAGCAATCAGCCCCAGCATTTT
CDR3: CASSLGTGVSNQPQHF
D: TRBD1
J: TRBJ1-5
size: .
V: TRBV5-6

DNA: TGTGCCAGCATGATGACTGGTGGCACTGAAGCTTTCTTT
CDR3: CASMMTGGTEAFF
D: .
J: TRBJ1-1
size: few
V: TRBV7-9

DNA: TGTGCCAGCAGCAGCCAAGCTGCCCTCCTGCAGTACTTC
CDR3: CASSSQAALLQYF
D: .
J: TRBJ2-7
size: once
V: TRBV5-6

DNA: TGTGCCAGCAGTGTAGACACTCCCAACACTGAAGCTTTCTTT
CDR3: CASSVDTPNTEAFF
D: .
J: TRBJ1-1
size: .
V: TRBV28

DNA: TGCAGCGTCGGGGGACTAGCGGGAGGGCCGGGCACCGGGGAGCTGTTTTTT
CDR3: CSVGGLAGGPGTGELFF
D: TRBD2
J: TRBJ2-2
size: .
V: TRBV29-1

DNA: TGTGCCAGCAGATTACGGACTAGCGGGGACAATGAGCAGTTCTTC
CDR3: CASRLRTSGDNEQFF
D: TRBD2
J: TRBJ2-1
size: .
V: TRBV2

DNA: TGTGCCAGCAGTTACTCGGGCGAGACCCAGTACTTC
CDR3: CASSYSGETQYF
D: .
J: TRBJ2-5
size: few
V: TRBV6-5

DNA: TGTGCCAGCAGCCCGGGACTTAAAGAGACCCAGTACTTC
CDR3: CASSPGLKETQYF
D: .
J: TRBJ2-5
size: .
V: TRBV5-4

DNA: TGTGCCAGCAGCTTCAGGGTGACTAATGAAAAACTGTTTTTT
CDR3: CASSFRVTNEKLFF
D: .
J: TRBJ1-4
size: once
V: TRBV5-5

DNA: TGTGCCAGCAGCAAAAACCCAACGAGTGAGCAGTTCTTC
CDR3: CASSKNPTSEQFF
D: .
J: TRBJ2-1
size: once
V: TRBV7-2

DNA: TGTGCCAGCAGCCGAGGGACGGGCGGAGGGCCCCAGCATTTT
CDR3: CASSRGTGGGPQHF
D: .
J: TRBJ1-5
size: .
V: TRBV7-2

DNA: TGTGCCAGCAGCTTCGCCCCGGGACAGGGGTATGGCTACACCTTC
CDR3: CASSFAPGQGYGYTF
D: TRBD1
J: TRBJ1-2
size: once
V: TRBV9

DNA: TGTGCCAGCACCCAAGGACCCAACTATGGCTACACCTTC
CDR3: CASTQGPNYGYTF
D: .
J: TRBJ1-2
size: .
V: TRBV2

DNA: TGTGCCAGCTCACACGGGACTAGCCACCTTCTAGAGACCCAGTACTTC
CDR3: CASSHGTSHLLETQYF
D: TRBD2
J: TRBJ2-5
size: .
V: TRBV18

DNA: TGTGCCAGCAGCCCCGTCGGAAGCTCTGGAAACACCATATATTTT
CDR3: CASSPVGSSGNTIYF
D: .
J: TRBJ1-3
size: once
V: TRBV9

DNA: TGTGCCAGCAGCGTAGCGGACAGGGAGGCACCCCTCCACTTT
CDR3: CASSVADREAPLHF
D: TRBD1
J: TRBJ1-6
size: .
V: TRBV9

DNA: TGTGCCAGCAGCGTGACAGGGGGTCAGGGCTATGGCTACACCTTC
CDR3: CASSVTGGQGYGYTF
D: TRBD1
J: TRBJ1-2
size: .
V: TRBV9

DNA: TGTGCCAGCTCACCAGTTGAAGGGGCGCCGGGTACTGAAGCTTTCTTT
CDR3: CASSPVEGAPGTEAFF
D: .
J: TRBJ1-1
size: .
V: TRBV18

DNA: TGTGCCAGCAGCTTCGTATCCGGGAACACTGAAGCTTTCTTT
CDR3: CASSFVSGNTEAFF
D: .
J: TRBJ1-1
size: .
V: TRBV7-9

DNA: TGTGCCAGCAGCTGGGACATTCGGGAGGGAATGCGGTACTTC
CDR3: CASSWDIREGMRYF
D: TRBD2
J: TRBJ2-7
size: .
V: TRBV5-4

DNA: TGTGCCATCGGAGGGGTCTTGAACACTGAAGCTTTCTTT
CDR3: CAIGGVLNTEAFF
D: .
J: TRBJ1-1
size: .
V: TRBV10-3

DNA: TGTGCCAGCAGCAGTAGGGGGGATCGCGGCAATGAGCAGTTCTTC
CDR3: CASSSRGDRGNEQFF
D: .
J: TRBJ2-1
size: .
V: TRBV7-9

DNA: TGTGCCAGCAGCGCCCCAGTCCCCGGTACGCAGTATTTT
CDR3: CASSAPVPGTQYF
D: .
J: TRBJ2-3
size: .
V: TRBV9

DNA: TGTGCCAGCAGCTCTAGAGAGCAGTACTTC
CDR3: CASSSREQYF
D: .
J: TRBJ2-7
size: .
V: TRBV7-8

DNA: TGTGCCAGCAGCTCGCGGGAGGGACGGAACTCTTATGGCTACACCTTC
CDR3: CASSSREGRNSYGYTF
D: .
J: TRBJ1-2
size: .
V: TRBV5-4

DNA: TGTGCCAGCAGCGTACAGGGCTCCTACAATGAGCAGTTCTTC
CDR3: CASSVQGSYNEQFF
D: .
J: TRBJ2-1
size: .
V: TRBV9

DNA: TGTGCCAGCAGGGGCCTAGCGGCCTACAATGAGCAGTTCTTC
CDR3: CASRGLAAYNEQFF
D: TRBD2
J: TRBJ2-1
size: once
V: TRBV28